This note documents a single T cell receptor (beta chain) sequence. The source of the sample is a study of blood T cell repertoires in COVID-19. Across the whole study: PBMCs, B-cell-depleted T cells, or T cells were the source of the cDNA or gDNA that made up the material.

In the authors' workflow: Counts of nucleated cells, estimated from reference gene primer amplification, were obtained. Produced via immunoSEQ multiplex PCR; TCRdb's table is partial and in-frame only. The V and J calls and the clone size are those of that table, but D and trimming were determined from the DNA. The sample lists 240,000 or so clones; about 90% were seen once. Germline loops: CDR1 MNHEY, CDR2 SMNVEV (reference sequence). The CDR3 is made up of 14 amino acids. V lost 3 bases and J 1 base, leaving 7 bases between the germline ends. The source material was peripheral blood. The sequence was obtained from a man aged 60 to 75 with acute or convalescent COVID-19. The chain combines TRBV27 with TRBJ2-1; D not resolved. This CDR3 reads CASSFASSYNEQFF. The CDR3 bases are TGTGCCAGCAGTTTTGCTAGTTCCTACAATGAGCAGTTCTTC.